The 30 T cell receptor beta chains reported below all come from one sample, sequenced in a study of cytomegalovirus exposure and HLA in healthy donors. Primers for the PCR totalled 60 Vbeta and 13 Jbeta. Repertoires were generated with immunoSEQ multiplex PCR, while TCRdb's copy carries only in-frame clones and drops some. The sample contains around 140,000 clones, approximately 63% of which appear only once. Material: PBMCs. The receptors come from a woman in her sixties in good health and CMV-seropositive.

The chain carries TRBV5-1 and TRBJ1-1, with TRBD1 identical over 7 bases. The CDR3 is 14 amino acids. After removal of 5 bases from V and 1 base from J, the junction contained 5 bases not matched to a gene. CDR1 and CDR2 (germline): SGHRS, YFSETQ. CDR3 residues: CASRAGTANTEAFF. CDR3 nucleotides: TGCGCCAGCAGGGCCGGGACAGCGAACACTGAAGCTTTCTTT.

V usage is TRBV9 and J usage is TRBJ1-3; D is undetermined. The germline V and J ends were trimmed by 2 bases and 0 bases, with 9 bases remaining between them. The CDR3 spans 15 residues. Looked up from germline, CDR1 is SGDLS and CDR2 is YYNGEE. CDR3 protein: CASSVLPSSGNTIYF. Here the CDR3 DNA reads TGTGCCAGCAGCGTCCTCCCTAGCTCTGGAAACACCATATATTTT.

This chain connects TRBV25-1 to TRBJ2-7; 8 bases fit TRBD1. The CDR3 length is 15 residues. V lost 3 bases and J lost 1; bases outside the gene matches: 5. Per the germline V gene, CDR1 is MGHDK and CDR2 is SYGVNS. CDR3: CASSDRQGISYEQYF. In DNA, the CDR3 is TGTGCCAGCAGTGATAGACAGGGGATTTCCTACGAGCAGTACTTC.

The V and J genes are TRBV6-5 and TRBJ2-1; 9 bases are a match to TRBD2. Trimming at V came to 6 bases and at J to 16 bases, leaving 7 bases not matched to a gene. The CDR3 consists of 11 residues. In germline, CDR1 is MNHEY, CDR2 SVGAGI. CDR3 region: CASSLAGSIFF. Written as DNA, the CDR3 is TGTGCCAGCAGCCTAGCGGGATCAATCTTCTTC.

The chain carries TRBV27 and TRBJ2-7, with D hard to call. Germline CDR1 MNHEY, CDR2 SMNVEV (reference sequence). CDR3 size: 13 residues. Trimming removed 0 bases from V and 7 bases from J, with 10 bases in between. The CDR3 protein is CASSLSPGREQYF. CDR3 bases: TGTGCCAGCAGTTTATCCCCGGGTAGGGAGCAGTACTTC.

The sample holds a few counts of this clone. The V gene is TRBV2, the J gene TRBJ2-5, with 10 positions matching TRBD2. V lost 8 bases, J lost 5 bases, and 8 bases stayed unmatched. The V gene's germline CDR1 is SNHLY and CDR2 FYNNEI. The CDR3 consists of 14 residues. CDR3: CASGASAGGETQYF. The CDR3 DNA follows: TGTGCCAGCGGGGCCTCAGCGGGAGGGGAGACCCAGTACTTC.

The CDR3 spells CASSDISGDSSYNEQFF. In nucleotides, the CDR3 is TGCGCCAGCAGTGATATTAGCGGGGACAGCTCCTACAATGAGCAGTTCTTC. The gene calls are TRBV10-2 and TRBJ2-1; weak D call: TRBD2 (8 bases). The V and J ends lost 3 bases and 0 bases respectively, with 15 bases between them. This CDR3 is built from 17 residues. CDR1 and CDR2 from the germline V gene are WSHSY and SAAADI.

The chain joins TRBV19 to TRBJ2-3; TRBD2 agrees at 10 bases. Per the germline V gene, CDR1 is LNHDA and CDR2 is SQIVND (reference sequence). This CDR3 spans 20 amino acids. V lost 6 bases, J lost 2 bases, and 20 bases stayed unmatched. In DNA, the CDR3 is TGTGCCAGTAGCATTCTCCACGGGAGGACTAGCGGAGGAGACACAGATACGCAGTATTTT. This gives the protein CASSILHGRTSGGDTDTQYF.

The rearrangement links TRBV19 to TRBJ2-7; 7 nucleotides line up with TRBD1. This CDR3 contains 13 residues. V gave up 5 bases and J gave up 4 bases; unmatched junction bases: 5. The germline gives CDR1 LNHDA, CDR2 SQIVND (reference sequence). The CDR3 DNA sequence: TGTGCCAGTAGTGGACAGGATCGATACGAGCAGTACTTC. Encoded protein: CASSGQDRYEQYF.

This clone was counted a single time. The chain joins TRBV12-2 to TRBJ1-5. TRBV12-2 is classified as a pseudogene. This CDR3 has 15 residues. This CDR3 reads CASRSVGGINQPQHF. CDR3 coding DNA: TGTGCAAGTCGCTCCGTGGGGGGAATCAATCAGCCCCAGCATTTT.

The rearrangement links TRBV30 to TRBJ2-2, with 8 bases aligning to TRBD1. Per germline, CDR1 GTSNPN and CDR2 SVGIG (reference sequence). The CDR3 runs to 15 residues. Trimming took 3 bases from V and 3 from J; bases not matched to a gene: 6. The CDR3: CAWRPGGTHTGELFF. CDR3 DNA sequence: TGTGCCTGGAGGCCAGGGGGCACTCACACCGGGGAGCTGTTTTTT.

The gene calls are TRBV30 and TRBJ1-2, with a weak D call TRBD1 (5 bases). The CDR3 consists of 13 residues. In germline, CDR1 is GTSNPN, CDR2 SVGIG (reference sequence). Trimming left V 3 bases short and J 2 bases short, with 10 bases between. The CDR3 loop is CAWSGGTNYGYTF. In DNA, the CDR3 is TGTGCCTGGAGCGGGGGGACCAACTATGGCTACACCTTC.

This clone has just a few counts. The chain couples TRBV9 to TRBJ1-3; D gene uncertain. The CDR3 length is 14 residues. Germline CDR1 and CDR2: SGDLS and YYNGEE. V was trimmed by 4 bases and J by 0 bases, leaving 8 bases between them. CDR3 sequence: CASSNSFSGNTIYF. The CDR3 DNA reads TGTGCCAGCAGCAATAGCTTCTCTGGAAACACCATATATTTT.

The V call is TRBV5-4, the J call TRBJ1-1; D is perhaps TRBD1 (5 bases). V lost 4 bases and J 5 bases, leaving 18 bases between the germline ends. Germline CDR1 and CDR2: SGHNT and YYREEE (reference sequence). This CDR3 has 15 residues. The CDR3 loop is CASSIGTTGGTEAFF. In nucleotides, the CDR3 is TGTGCCAGCAGCATTGGGACGACTGGAGGGACTGAAGCTTTCTTT.

This clone was counted a few times. The chain joins TRBV9 to TRBJ2-1, with 8 positions matching TRBD2. The CDR3 is 16 residues long. The V segment lost 0 bases and the J segment 0 bases; nucleotides outside the gene matches: 2. CDR1 and CDR2 (germline): SGDLS, YYNGEE. CDR3 nucleotides: TGTGCCAGCAGCGTAGGGAGCGGGGGCTCCTACAATGAGCAGTTCTTC. It is translated as CASSVGSGGSYNEQFF.

The chain has TRBV30 and TRBJ1-2, with 10 positions matching TRBD1. Trimming took 1 base from V and 9 from J; bases not matched to a gene: 5. The CDR3 totals 13 residues. The germline CDR1 and CDR2 sequences are GTSNPN and SVGIG (reference sequence). Here the CDR3 DNA reads TGTGCCTGGAGTGGACAGGGGGCGATGAGCTACACCTTC. It codes for CAWSGQGAMSYTF.

This clone appeared once. The chain links TRBV6-1 to TRBJ2-7; 11 bases match TRBD2. This CDR3 has 15 amino acids. Germline V gene lookup returns CDR1 MNHNS and CDR2 SASEGT. The trim removed 7 bases at V and 1 base at J, leaving 6 bases unmatched. The CDR3 loop is CASISGTSGSYEQYF. The CDR3 DNA reads as TGTGCCAGCATCTCCGGGACTAGCGGATCCTACGAGCAGTACTTC.

CDR3: CASSRGLSTDTQYF. The CDR3 DNA is TGCGCCAGCAGTAGGGGGCTTAGCACAGATACGCAGTATTTT. The gene calls are TRBV5-1 and TRBJ2-3, with TRBD1 matching 7 bases. Trimming took 5 bases from V and 0 from J; bases not matched to a gene: 3. Germline lookup yields CDR1 SGHRS and CDR2 YFSETQ. The CDR3 loop spans 14 amino acids.

This CDR3 reads CASSSELGYGYTF. CDR3 sequence (DNA): TGTGCCAGCAGCTCGGAGCTGGGCTATGGCTACACCTTC. The V call is TRBV28, the J call TRBJ1-2; D is unclear. V was trimmed by 6 bases and J by 4 bases, leaving 12 bases between them. CDR1 and CDR2 from the germline V gene are MDHEN and SYDVKM. The CDR3 runs to 13 residues.

The sample holds a few counts of this clone. CDR3 coding DNA: TGTGCCAGCAGTTATGGGGGACAGGGTTCCTACGAGCAGTACTTC. It specifies CASSYGGQGSYEQYF. The chain links TRBV6-6 to TRBJ2-7; 9 nucleotides line up with TRBD1. J was trimmed by 1 base and V by 3 bases; bases with no gene match: 4. The CDR3 runs 15 residues. Germline loops: CDR1 MNHNY, CDR2 SVGAGI (reference sequence).

V usage is TRBV5-1 and J usage is TRBJ1-3, with TRBD1 matching 8 bases. Per germline, CDR1 SGHRS and CDR2 YFSETQ. With 7 bases clipped from V and 5 bases from J, the junction kept 8 bases outside the gene matches. This CDR3 contains 14 residues. For the CDR3, the DNA is TGCGCCAGCGGCCCGACAGGGGATAGAAACACCATATATTTT. Protein product: CASGPTGDRNTIYF.

This chain joins TRBV5-6 and TRBJ2-3; 10 nucleotides align to TRBD2. There are 15 residues in the CDR3. V lost 3 bases to trimming and J lost 1 base; unmatched junction nucleotides: 2. CDR1 and CDR2 (germline): SGHDT, YYEEEE. CDR3 loop: CASSSGTSGTDTQYF. The CDR3 DNA sequence: TGTGCCAGCAGCTCCGGGACTAGCGGCACAGATACGCAGTATTTT.

The CDR3: CASSDFAGSSYEQYF. The CDR3 DNA reads as TGTGCCAGCAGTGACTTTGCGGGCTCCTCCTACGAGCAGTACTTC. V gene TRBV6-4 combines with J gene TRBJ2-7, with D possibly being TRBD2 (5 bases). The CDR3 has 15 residues. CDR1 MRHNA and CDR2 SNTAGT come from the germline V gene. V lost 1 base to trimming and J lost 0 bases, with 10 bases between them.

The chain is built from TRBV2 and TRBJ2-3; 10 bases agree with TRBD2. The CDR3 extends over 16 amino acids. In germline, CDR1 is SNHLY, CDR2 FYNNEI. The V gene end was trimmed by 5 bases and the J gene end by 7 bases; junction bases not matched to a gene: 12. CDR3 sequence reads: CASSSRTSGPPNTQYF. CDR3 sequence (DNA): TGTGCCAGCAGTTCCCGGACTAGCGGTCCCCCGAATACGCAGTATTTT.

The V gene is TRBV29-1, the J gene TRBJ2-2, with 7 bases fitting TRBD2. Germline CDR1 SQVTM, CDR2 ANQGSEA. The CDR3 spans 15 residues. J gave up 5 bases and V 6 bases, and 12 bases lay outside the gene matches. CDR3 nucleotide sequence: TGCAGCGTCCCGGTCGGCGGGAGCAGAACCGGGGAGCTGTTTTTT. Translated: CSVPVGGSRTGELFF.

The V gene is TRBV18, the J gene TRBJ2-7; 12 bases are shared with TRBD1. Germline V gene data show CDR1 as KGHSH and CDR2 as LQKENI. The CDR3 contains 14 residues. The V segment lost 2 bases and the J segment 6 bases; nucleotides outside the gene matches: 2. The CDR3 DNA is TGTGCCAGCTCACCAGTGGGACAGGGGGCCGAGCAGTACTTC. This translates into CASSPVGQGAEQYF.

The gene calls are TRBV19 and TRBJ2-1; 8 bases line up with TRBD2. The CDR3 has 16 amino acids. CDR1 is LNHDA and CDR2 is SQIVND in the germline V gene (reference sequence). The V and J ends lost 2 bases and 4 bases, in that order; junction bases with no gene match: 7. This CDR3 is CASSIPLGRGYNEQFF. The CDR3 coding sequence is TGTGCCAGTAGTATACCCCTCGGGAGGGGATACAATGAGCAGTTCTTC.

The genes are TRBV28 and TRBJ2-7; D uncertain. Between the trimmed V and J ends, which lost 7 bases and 4 bases, there was a span of 11 bases. CDR3 size: 12 residues. CDR1 and CDR2 (germline): MDHEN, SYDVKM. CDR3 residues: CASTNQLYEQYF. The CDR3 DNA sequence: TGTGCCAGCACAAACCAACTTTACGAGCAGTACTTC.

The rearrangement joins TRBV7-2 to TRBJ1-2, with 10 bases lining up with TRBD1. The CDR3 loop spans 15 amino acids. From germline, CDR1 is SGHTA and CDR2 FQGNSA. V lost 5 bases to trimming and J lost 7 bases; unmatched junction nucleotides: 10. CDR3 protein: CASSAQTGGGFGYTF. DNA for the CDR3: TGTGCCAGCAGCGCCCAGACAGGGGGCGGATTTGGCTACACCTTC.

This clone has a single count. This chain connects TRBV9 to TRBJ1-3, with unresolved D. This CDR3 is 16 amino acids long. V was trimmed by 0 bases and J by 3 bases, leaving 13 bases between them. From germline, CDR1 is SGDLS and CDR2 YYNGEE. The CDR3: CASSVALGLGGNTIYF. In nucleotides, the CDR3 is TGTGCCAGCAGCGTAGCTCTGGGCTTAGGTGGAAACACCATATATTTT.